This TCR beta chain was captured by sequencing in a study of T cell responses to AZD1222 COVID-19 vaccine. This clone was recorded once. The antigen remains unidentified. Clones were sequenced by immunoSEQ multiplex PCR, and TCRdb holds only the in-frame ones, with some missing. The table lists more than 150,000 clones, 94% of them singletons, with roughly 1.5% in the top ten. The CDR3 runs 16 residues. Germline V CDR1 and CDR2: MNHEY, SVGAGI. J was trimmed by 7 bases and V by 2 bases; bases with no gene match: 7. Second doses were pooled across both intervals (about 4 or about 12 weeks). Study-wide findings and caveats: At baseline, just a handful of AZD1222 recipients tested seropositive. There were vaccine-associated CD4 TCRs across spike, dominant at 160-218 and 743-854. Close to half of spike-specific TCRs reportedly recognize unmutated variant regions.

The TCR comes from an adult who received the AZD1222 COVID-19 vaccine. The sequenced sample was peripheral blood, obtained 28 days after the second AZD1222 dose. The chain carries TRBV6-5 and TRBJ1-6, with TRBD1 matching 8 bases. The CDR3 region is CASSYTGGKRNSPLHF. CDR3 coding DNA: TGTGCCAGCAGTTACACAGGGGGTAAGAGAAATTCACCCCTCCACTTT.